This TCR beta chain emerged from a study of T cells in Graves' hyperthyroidism and ophthalmopathy. Together with thyroid ultrasound, orbital computed tomography, serum thyroxine and TRAb, clinical symptoms were used for diagnoses. In its sample, this clonotype was seen a few times. From RNA transcripts, TCR beta CDR3 regions were amplified. Carried out on the TCR CDR3, a first-round RT-PCR used the HTBI primer set. One entry per CDR3 protein results from TCRdb running MiXCR on the multiplex PCR reads. Found here are about 350,000 distinct CDR3 sequences, 15% to 20% of them singletons; the top ten hold less than 20%. Trimming stripped 5 bases from V and 5 bases from J, with 10 bases between. The CDR3 length is 13 residues.

The V call is TRBV12-3 or TRBV12-4, the J call TRBJ1-5, with D unclear. The material sequenced was blood. This receptor was obtained from a woman in her thirties or forties with Graves' ophthalmopathy. The CDR3 coding sequence is TGTGCCAGCAGTATCCAGGCGGATCAGCCCCAGCATTTT. Translated, it gives CASSIQADQPQHF.